The T cell receptor beta chain under discussion was sequenced for a study of T cells in localized non-small cell lung cancer. The method was immunoSEQ multiplex PCR; TCRdb's version includes in-frame clones alone and lacks a portion of them. This table holds 15,000 to 20,000 clones, roughly 90% found once. With V trimmed by 2 bases and J by 9 bases, 14 bases remained unmatched. The germline V gene encodes CDR1 LNHDA and CDR2 SQIVND (reference sequence). The CDR3 contains 17 residues. Comment on this clone: The antigen is unknown.

Whole-study results and caveats: In adjacent lung appeared a median around 56 of the top 100 tumor clones. Because researchers sequenced only one region of the tumor, heterogeneity is still possible. In uninvolved adjacent lung, T cell clonality reached its highest value, exceeding tumor.

This TCR came from a male donor aged 60 or over with stage II squamous cell lung carcinoma. The V and J genes are TRBV19 and TRBJ2-1; 9 positions match TRBD2. This specimen consisted of peripheral blood, obtained before any cancer treatment. CDR3 nucleotide sequence: TGTGCCAGTAGTATACTTCGGCTGTCTAGCGGGATCGGTGAGCAGTTCTTC. Its translation: CASSILRLSSGIGEQFF.